The text below deals with one TCR beta chain. Its antigen is unknown. No base qualities exist here, and no much larger clone lies one base off it. Per the publication, the time point label means: cells obtained before transplantation from donor or recipient. CD3+CD4+ and CD3+CD8+ populations were FACS-sorted from unstimulated pre-transplant donor and recipient cells taken from spleen or lymph nodes. The library was obtained by the immunoSEQ multiplex PCR assay. For most patients, genomic DNA was isolated using the Qiagen DNeasy Blood and Tissue Kit and was shipped frozen to Adaptive Biotechnologies for TCR sequencing. For most patients, genomic DNA was subjected to high-throughput TCR-beta CDR3 sequencing by Adaptive Biotechnologies. In the paper's pipeline: TCR sequencing data for more than 15 patients were retrieved from Adaptive's ImmunoSEQ software; a few other patients were processed with MiXCR and VDJtools. To correct CD4 versus CD8 sorting errors, any sequence found in both subsets at a frequency ratio below 5:1 was removed. CDR3 nucleotide sequences shared between donor and recipient were removed because the origin of such sequences could not be assigned. At least 2-fold expansion over unstimulated cells and a minimum CFSE-low frequency of 0.002% (template counts) or 0.001% (read counts) were required for clones to be classified as alloreactive. Clones were considered mappable if detected in sequenced pre-transplant spleen, lymph node, or MLR CFSE-low populations of the donor or recipient. The cumulative frequency of alloreactive clones was calculated as a percentage of all sequences, weighted by copy number. Not all clones reach the TCRdb copy of this immuneACCESS table, which keeps in-frame sequences only. Checked studies attribute under half of the gap to unresolved V genes and leave the rest unexplained. For V, J and clone size, that table is used; D and trimming come from the DNA. The sample data list over 85,000 clones, and around 91% of these were observed just once. Clones ranked in the top ten supply about 0.18% of the sample.

Its CDR3 holds 15 amino acids, cysteine through phenylalanine. Left in the record is the CDR3 DNA by itself, 45 bases read in frame from the first base. Relative to germline, V is missing 4 bases and J is missing 9 bases, with 12 bases of the junction outside any gene match. Taken from the germline V gene, the CDR1 and CDR2 loops are LGHNA and YNFKEQ. These data belong to a study of graft-versus-host responses after intestinal transplantation (dated by TCRdb to the early 2020s). The study in broad terms: The transplants that recipients got were multivisceral, liver-intestinal, or isolated intestinal. Every recipient was given anti-thymocyte globulin induction, followed by approximately three years of maintenance tacrolimus and steroids. Graft-versus-host and host-versus-graft alloreactive T cell clones were tracked in the graft, circulation and bone marrow after intestinal transplantation using bulk TCR-beta CDR3 sequencing. Alloreactive clones were identified by sequencing pre-transplant mixed lymphocyte reaction products and comparing them with unstimulated pre-transplant donor and recipient T cells. Of the 20 to 25 intestinal transplant recipients enrolled in the cohort, one of whom was a retransplant, a few patients without pretransplant specimens were excluded. Donor T cell macrochimerism was defined as a peak of at least 4% donor T cells among recipient peripheral blood mononuclear cells. Samples from three later patients were sequenced in-house on an Illumina MiSeq with MiXCR processing rather than by the commercial service. Overall study results and their limits: Early after transplant, declines in HvG clones were associated with peak levels of circulating GvH clones. The relatively low number and heterogeneity of intestinal transplant patients limited the conclusions. High GvH to HvG T cell clonal ratios were observed in the allografts of patients with donor T cell macrochimerism. GvH clones were detected in recipient bone marrow, and some of these GvH clones were observed earlier in ileal mucosa or blood, consistent with an intestinal mucosal origin.

The sample in question was unstimulated CD4+ T cells sorted from spleen or lymph node cells, obtained before transplant. The receptor's source is a human donor who was the organ donor for an intestinal transplant. The chain was built from TRBV4-2 and TRBJ2-1, with TRBD2 matching 7 junction bases. The nucleotide sequence reads as follows: TGTGCCAGCAGCCCCACTAGGGGCGGGGAGGGTGAGCAGTTCTTC. This yields the protein CASSPTRGGEGEQFF.